This TCR beta chain was recovered during a study of blood T cell repertoires in COVID-19. Across the whole study: T cells, B-cell-depleted T cells, or PBMCs provided the cDNA or gDNA that served as material.

The assay was immunoSEQ multiplex PCR, and TCRdb's table has in-frame clones only and misses some. Among fewer than 150,000 clones listed, 80% to 85% were seen once. In the case of this clone: Other DNA sequences in this specimen translate into the identical CDR3.

CDR1 SGHTA and CDR2 FQGNSA come from the germline V gene. This CDR3 is 15 amino acids long. The trim removed 3 bases at V and 2 bases at J, leaving 2 bases unmatched. This receptor was identified in a human donor in a cohort sampled during active COVID-19. Sequencing was done on a sample of peripheral blood. This chain links TRBV7-2 with TRBJ1-5; TRBD1 matches at 9 bases. CDR3 protein: CASSLDRGGNQPQHF. The CDR3 DNA reads as TGTGCCAGCAGCTTGGACAGGGGCGGCAATCAGCCCCAGCATTTT.